This T cell receptor (beta chain) is from a study of OX40 agonist ivuxolimab in advanced cancers. Across the study: Ivuxolimab, an agonistic anti-OX40 (CD134) antibody, was given to patients. Ivuxolimab was administered intravenously to patients at 0.01 to 10 mg/kg every 2 weeks.

This clone has just one count. Antigen unknown. A history of autoimmune disease or systemic immunosuppression excluded patients. The data were produced by immunoSEQ multiplex PCR, yet TCRdb's version contains in-frame clones alone and is incomplete. The sample shows 85,000 to 100,000 clones, more than 85% of them seen only once. Study conclusions and caveats: Among patients with partial responses at 0.1-3.0 mg/kg, clonal expansion was among the lowest.

The CDR3 is made up of 15 amino acids. J lost 7 bases, V lost 6 bases, and 11 bases had no gene match. CDR1 is MNHEY and CDR2 is SVGAGI in the germline V gene. V usage is TRBV6-5 and J usage is TRBJ1-2, with 10 bases fitting TRBD1. Here the sequenced sample was CD4+ or CD8+ T cells sorted from blood, taken in a trial of the OX40 agonist ivuxolimab. The TCR was taken from an adult with an advanced solid tumor such as melanoma, head and neck, liver or kidney cancer. The CDR3 bases are TGTGCCAGCAGACTCACCGGGACAGGGGCGTCTGGCTACACCTTC. The encoded protein is CASRLTGTGASGYTF.